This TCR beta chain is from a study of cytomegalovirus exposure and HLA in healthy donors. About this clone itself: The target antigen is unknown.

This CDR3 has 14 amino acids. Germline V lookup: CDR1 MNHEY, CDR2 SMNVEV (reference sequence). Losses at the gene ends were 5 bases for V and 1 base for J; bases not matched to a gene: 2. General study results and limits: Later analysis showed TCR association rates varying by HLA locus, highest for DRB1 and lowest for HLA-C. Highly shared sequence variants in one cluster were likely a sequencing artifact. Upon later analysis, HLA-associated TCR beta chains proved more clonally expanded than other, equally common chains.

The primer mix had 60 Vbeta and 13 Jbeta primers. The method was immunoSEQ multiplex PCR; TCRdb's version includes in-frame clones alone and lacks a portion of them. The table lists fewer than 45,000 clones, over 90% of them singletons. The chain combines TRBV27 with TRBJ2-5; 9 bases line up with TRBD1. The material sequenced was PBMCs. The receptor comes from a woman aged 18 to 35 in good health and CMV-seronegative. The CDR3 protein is CASSPDRGQETQYF. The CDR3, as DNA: TGTGCCAGCAGTCCGGACAGGGGCCAAGAGACCCAGTACTTC.